Presented here are 8 T cell receptor beta chains from one specimen sequenced in a study of blood T cells in healthy people across ages. A second PCR of roughly 7 to 11 cycles used a sample-barcoded 5' primer and a J-beta primer mix. TCRdb used MiXCR to reprocess the 5' RACE reads, holding one entry per CDR3 protein. The sample consists of about 930,000 distinct CDR3 sequences, almost 30% of them appearing once. The same sample was also studied in work on T cells of mothers and their children.

The sequencing sample was made of blood. Receptors originate from a woman aged 40 to 50 in good health.

This clonotype was seen only a few times. The chain carries TRBV12-3 or TRBV12-4 and TRBJ1-2, with D unclear. Trimming removed 1 base from V and 4 bases from J, with 13 bases in between. The length of the CDR3 is 15 residues. CDR3: CASSLGGLISYGYTF. Here the CDR3 DNA reads TGTGCCAGCAGTTTAGGGGGTTTGATTTCCTATGGCTACACCTTC.

This clonotype was found a few times. The rearrangement joins TRBV7-2 to TRBJ1-2; D is unclear. The ends were cut back, 1 base at V and 4 bases at J, with 16 bases in the middle. Germline loops: CDR1 SGHTA, CDR2 FQGNSA. CDR3 length: 16 residues. CDR3 DNA sequence: TGTGCCAGCAGCTTAGGCCCCGGTGAGGGAGGCTATGGCTACACCTTC. Protein sequence: CASSLGPGEGGYGYTF.

This clonotype came up many times. The CDR3 region is CSVEGRIYGYTF. The CDR3 DNA is TGCAGCGTTGAAGGGCGGATCTATGGCTACACCTTC. This chain connects TRBV29-1 to TRBJ1-2; D is unresolved. Germline CDR1 is SQVTM and CDR2 is ANQGSEA. The CDR3 length is 12 residues. Deletions cut 1 base from V and 4 bases from J, with 7 bases between.

This clonotype was recorded at least ten times. The CDR3: CASSEGFYEQYF. Here the CDR3 DNA reads TGTGCCAGCAGTGAGGGATTCTACGAGCAGTACTTC. The chain carries TRBV6-6 and TRBJ2-7; D possibly corresponds to TRBD2 (5 bases). The CDR3 loop spans 12 amino acids. Germline V gene data show CDR1 as MNHNY and CDR2 as SVGAGI (reference sequence). V gave up 5 bases and J gave up 3 bases, with 8 bases separating them.

The chain couples TRBV6-6 to TRBJ2-5; possibly TRBD2 for D (6 bases). V was clipped by 4 bases and J by 3 bases, with 12 bases between them. Looked up from germline, CDR1 is MNHNY and CDR2 is SVGAGI (reference sequence). The CDR3 is 14 amino acids. The CDR3 nucleotides read TGTGCCAGCAGTTCCGGGGGACCCGAAGAGACCCAGTACTTC. It encodes CASSSGGPEETQYF.

This clonotype was counted between two and nine times. V usage is TRBV7-9 and J usage is TRBJ1-1, with TRBD1 as a possible D gene (6 bases). The CDR3 has 16 amino acids. The germline CDR1 and CDR2 sequences are SEHNR and FQNEAQ (reference sequence). V lost 5 bases to trimming and J lost 3 bases, with 19 bases between them. CDR3 protein: CASSTRGRAGDTEAFF. The CDR3 DNA follows: TGTGCCAGCAGCACGCGTGGACGGGCAGGGGACACTGAAGCTTTCTTT.

J is TRBJ2-2 and V is TRBV5-6; D is unresolved. Germline V gene data show CDR1 as SGHDT and CDR2 as YYEEEE. The CDR3 consists of 12 residues. V lost 0 bases, J lost 6 bases, and 3 bases lay in between. CDR3 in DNA: TGTGCCAGCAGCTTGGAGCCCGGGGAGCTGTTTTTT. Amino acid sequence: CASSLEPGELFF. The full variable domain, rest sourced from reference TRBV5-6 and TRBJ2-2, is DAGVTQSPTHLIKTRGQQVTLRCSPKSGHDTVSWYQQALGQGPQFIFQYYEEEERQRGNFPDRFSGHQFPNYSSELNVNALLLGDSALYLCASSLEPGELFFGEGSRLTVL.

This clonotype has at least ten counts. The chain is built from TRBV20-1 and TRBJ2-7; 11 bases agree with TRBD2. The ends lost 1 base at V and 2 bases at J; junction bases unmatched: 4. This CDR3 is 15 amino acids long. Germline V gene lookup returns CDR1 DFQATT and CDR2 SNEGSKA (reference sequence). CDR3: CSARVLAGVTYEQYF. Written as DNA, the CDR3 is TGCAGTGCTAGAGTACTAGCGGGGGTAACCTACGAGCAGTACTTC.